The next 20 T cell receptor beta chains were all read from a single sample in a study of blood T cell repertoires in COVID-19. TCRdb keeps only in-frame clones here, not all; method: immunoSEQ multiplex PCR. The sample lists 95,000 to 150,000 clones; approximately 80% were seen once. The sequenced sample was peripheral blood. The receptors shown here come from a man aged 55 to 70 with acute or convalescent COVID-19.

This chain joins TRBV18 and TRBJ1-2, with 7 bases fitting TRBD1. J gave up 4 bases and V 6 bases, and 14 bases lay outside the gene matches. Germline-derived CDR1 and CDR2 are KGHSH and LQKENI. The CDR3 loop spans 16 amino acids. CDR3 nucleotides: TGTGCCAGCTCCCGAGGACAGGCCGGGTTCAGCTATGGCTACACCTTC. It codes for CASSRGQAGFSYGYTF.

J is TRBJ2-7 and V is TRBV11-2; 8 bases are a match to TRBD2. This CDR3 region has 17 residues. CDR1 is SGHAT, CDR2 FQNNGV, per germline. V shed 3 bases and J 3 bases; nucleotides not matched to a gene: 13. The CDR3 sequence is CASSFGGGASGFYEQYF. The CDR3 bases are TGTGCCAGCAGCTTCGGGGGCGGGGCTAGCGGGTTCTACGAGCAGTACTTC.

CDR3 protein: CSVLTGKYEQYF. For the CDR3, the DNA is TGCAGCGTCCTGACAGGAAAGTACGAGCAGTACTTC. The J gene is TRBJ2-7, the V gene TRBV29-1; D perhaps matches TRBD1 (6 bases). CDR1 is SQVTM and CDR2 is ANQGSEA in the germline V gene. The CDR3 totals 12 residues. V lost 6 bases to trimming and J lost 4 bases, with 13 bases between them.

The chain employs TRBV9 and TRBJ2-1; TRBD2 matches 12 bases. This CDR3 is built from 16 residues. With V trimmed by 4 bases and J by 5 bases, 7 bases remained unmatched. In germline, CDR1 is SGDLS, CDR2 YYNGEE. The CDR3: CASSPGTSGLHNEQFF. The CDR3 region has the DNA TGTGCCAGCAGCCCCGGGACTAGCGGGCTACACAATGAGCAGTTCTTC. The variable domain in full, completed from reference TRBV9 and TRBJ2-1, reads DSGVTQTPKHLITATGQRVTLRCSPRSGDLSVYWYQQSLDQGLQFLIQYYNGEERAKGNILERFSAQQFPDLHSELNLSSLELGDSALYFCASSPGTSGLHNEQFFGPGTRLTVL.

V and J are TRBV27 and TRBJ1-3; D is uncertain. Germline assignment: CDR1 MNHEY and CDR2 SMNVEV (reference sequence). V lost 6 bases, J lost 4 bases, and 13 bases lay in between. This CDR3 has 14 amino acids. CDR3 region: CASRQGRVGNTIYF. In DNA, the CDR3 is TGTGCCAGCAGGCAAGGGAGAGTAGGAAACACCATATATTTT.

About this clone: The same CDR3 arises from other DNA sequences in this sample as well. The chain combines TRBV11-2 with TRBJ1-1, with a weak D call TRBD1 (5 bases). V was pared by 6 bases and J by 1 base, with 9 bases between. The CDR3 has 13 residues. Germline lookup yields CDR1 SGHAT and CDR2 FQNNGV. The CDR3: CASSLDRNTEAFF. The CDR3 nucleotides are TGTGCCAGCAGTCTCGACAGGAACACTGAAGCTTTCTTT.

V is TRBV9 and J is TRBJ1-4, with 11 bases lining up with TRBD1. V dropped 3 bases and J dropped 8; count of bases not matched to a gene: 9. Germline loops: CDR1 SGDLS, CDR2 YYNGEE. This CDR3 region has 16 residues. The DNA for the CDR3 is TGTGCCAGCAGCGGGAGGACAGGGGGCGTTCAAGAAAAACTGTTTTTT. Protein: CASSGRTGGVQEKLFF. Using reference TRBV9 and TRBJ1-4 for the parts outside the CDR3, the full variable domain is DSGVTQTPKHLITATGQRVTLRCSPRSGDLSVYWYQQSLDQGLQFLIQYYNGEERAKGNILERFSAQQFPDLHSELNLSSLELGDSALYFCASSGRTGGVQEKLFFGSGTQLSVL.

The chain has TRBV7-3 and TRBJ1-2; D is undetermined. Germline values: CDR1 SGHTA, CDR2 FQGTGA. Trimming took 3 bases from V and 4 from J, leaving 9 bases between them. This CDR3 has 13 residues. CDR3 sequence reads: CASSLESAYGYTF. Here the CDR3 DNA reads TGTGCCAGCAGCTTGGAGTCAGCCTATGGCTACACCTTC.

The chain joins TRBV20-1 to TRBJ2-3, with 10 bases aligning to TRBD2. V was clipped by 3 bases and J by 2 bases; unmatched bases: 11. The V gene's germline CDR1 is DFQATT and CDR2 SNEGSKA (reference sequence). The CDR3 is made up of 17 amino acids. CDR3 DNA: TGCAGTGCTAGTCTAGCGGGAGAGGCTCTAAACACAGATACGCAGTATTTT. It specifies CSASLAGEALNTDTQYF.

The chain couples TRBV12-3 or TRBV12-4 to TRBJ1-2; possibly TRBD1 for D (6 bases). The CDR3 has 11 amino acids. V shed 7 bases and J shed 7 bases, with 10 bases lying between them. The DNA for the CDR3 is TGTGCCAGCACTCGGGACACTGGCTACACCTTC. Its translation: CASTRDTGYTF.

The chain links TRBV5-1 to TRBJ2-7; D possibly corresponds to TRBD1 (6 bases). The V end was cut by 4 bases, the J end by 3 bases, with 11 bases between. Germline-derived CDR1 and CDR2 are SGHRS and YFSETQ. This CDR3 spans 13 amino acids. The CDR3 DNA reads as TGCGCCAGCAGCCCAGGGGTAAGCTACGAGCAGTACTTC. It is translated as CASSPGVSYEQYF.

V gene TRBV7-3 combines with J gene TRBJ2-1; the D is unclear. This CDR3 contains 15 residues. Germline V gives CDR1 SGHTA, CDR2 FQGTGA. With 4 bases removed from V and 5 bases from J, the gap between germline ends came to 15 bases. CDR3 coding DNA: TGTGCCAGCAGCTCAACCCCATACACAGACAATGAGCAGTTCTTC. Its protein is CASSSTPYTDNEQFF.

V and J are TRBV2 and TRBJ2-5; 9 bases fit TRBD1. The ends lost 9 bases at V and 4 bases at J; junction bases unmatched: 9. The CDR3 is made up of 14 amino acids. Per germline, CDR1 SNHLY and CDR2 FYNNEI. CDR3: CARQIGTGSETQYF. As DNA, the CDR3 is TGTGCCAGACAAATCGGGACAGGGTCAGAGACCCAGTACTTC.

The rearrangement links TRBV28 to TRBJ1-2; 8 nucleotides align to TRBD1. The V segment lost 6 bases and the J segment 6 bases; nucleotides outside the gene matches: 6. CDR3 length equals 13 residues. Germline loops: CDR1 MDHEN, CDR2 SYDVKM. The CDR3 DNA is TGTGCCAGCAGACTCAGGGGGCTAGATGGCTACACCTTC. It encodes CASRLRGLDGYTF.

The chain employs TRBV28 and TRBJ2-3; 7 positions match TRBD2. Germline CDR1 is MDHEN and CDR2 is SYDVKM. The trim removed 5 bases at V and 1 base at J, leaving 12 bases unmatched. This CDR3 contains 17 residues. In DNA form, the CDR3 reads TGTGCCAGCAGTCCACCGTCTAGCGGTCTTGGCACAGATACGCAGTATTTT. Amino acids: CASSPPSSGLGTDTQYF.

The chain joins TRBV9 to TRBJ1-3, with TRBD1 identical over 7 bases. CDR3 size: 17 residues. The junction had 6 bases not matched to a gene; V was cut back by 0 bases and J by 0 bases. Per germline, CDR1 SGDLS and CDR2 YYNGEE. CDR3 DNA: TGTGCCAGCAGCGTAGGTGGGACAGCCTACTCTGGAAACACCATATATTTT. Its translation: CASSVGGTAYSGNTIYF.

The chain has TRBV18 and TRBJ2-7; D is unresolved. Germline V gene data show CDR1 as KGHSH and CDR2 as LQKENI. This CDR3 has 15 amino acids. Trimming removed 2 bases from V and 2 bases from J, with 13 bases in between. The CDR3 spells CASSPSVDATYEQYF. The CDR3 nucleotides are TGTGCCAGCTCACCAAGCGTAGACGCCACCTACGAGCAGTACTTC.

This clone was recorded once. The V gene is TRBV29-1, the J gene TRBJ2-3; TRBD1 matches at 11 bases. Germline V gene data show CDR1 as SQVTM and CDR2 as ANQGSEA. The junction had 4 bases not matched to a gene; V was cut back by 1 base and J by 1 base. This CDR3 spans 16 amino acids. CDR3 protein: CSVEGGTGGRTDTQYF. CDR3 bases: TGCAGCGTTGAAGGCGGGACAGGGGGACGCACAGATACGCAGTATTTT.

This clone was recorded a few times. The J gene is TRBJ1-6, the V gene TRBV5-1, with TRBD1 matching 7 bases. CDR1 and CDR2 from the germline V gene are SGHRS and YFSETQ. This CDR3 is built from 14 residues. The V segment lost 4 bases and the J segment 5 bases; nucleotides outside the gene matches: 3. CDR3 amino acids: CASSLQGDNSPLHF. As DNA, the CDR3 is TGCGCCAGCAGCCTCCAGGGGGATAATTCACCCCTCCACTTT. Together with reference TRBV5-1 and TRBJ1-6, the CDR3 gives the full variable domain: KAGVTQTPRYLIKTRGQQVTLSCSPISGHRSVSWYQQTPGQGLQFLFEYFSETQRNKGNFPGRFSGRQFSNSRSEMNVSTLELGDSALYLCASSLQGDNSPLHFGNGTRLTVT.

The chain uses TRBV7-2 and TRBJ2-1, with 11 bases fitting TRBD2. Germline CDR1 and CDR2: SGHTA and FQGNSA. V lost 2 bases to trimming and J lost 7 bases; unmatched junction nucleotides: 1. This CDR3 contains 14 residues. The CDR3 nucleotides read TGTGCCAGCAGCTTATGGACTAGCGGGAATGAGCAGTTCTTC. Translating gives CASSLWTSGNEQFF.